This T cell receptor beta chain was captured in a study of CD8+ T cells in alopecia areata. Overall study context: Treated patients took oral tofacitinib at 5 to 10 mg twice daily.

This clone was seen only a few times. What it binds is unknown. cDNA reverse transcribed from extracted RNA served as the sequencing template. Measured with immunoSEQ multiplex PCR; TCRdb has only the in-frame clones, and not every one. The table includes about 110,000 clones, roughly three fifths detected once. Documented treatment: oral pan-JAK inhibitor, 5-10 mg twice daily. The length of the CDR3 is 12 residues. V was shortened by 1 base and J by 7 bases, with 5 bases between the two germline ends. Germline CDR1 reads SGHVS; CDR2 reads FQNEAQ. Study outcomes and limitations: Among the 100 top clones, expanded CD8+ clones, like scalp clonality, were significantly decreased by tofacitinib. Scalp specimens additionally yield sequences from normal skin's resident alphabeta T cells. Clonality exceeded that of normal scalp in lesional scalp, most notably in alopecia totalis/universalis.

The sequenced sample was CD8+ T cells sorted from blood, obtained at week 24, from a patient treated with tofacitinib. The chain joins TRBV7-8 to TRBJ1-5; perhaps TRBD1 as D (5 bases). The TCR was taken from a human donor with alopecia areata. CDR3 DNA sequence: TGTGCCAGCAGCTTAGGGGGGCAGCCCCAGCATTTT. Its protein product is CASSLGGQPQHF.